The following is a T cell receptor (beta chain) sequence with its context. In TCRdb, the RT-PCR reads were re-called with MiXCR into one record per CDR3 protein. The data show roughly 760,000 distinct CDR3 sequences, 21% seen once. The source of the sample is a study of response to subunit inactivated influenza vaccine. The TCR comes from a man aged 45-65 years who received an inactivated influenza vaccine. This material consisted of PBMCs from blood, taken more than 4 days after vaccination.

DNA of the CDR3: TGTGCCAGCAGTACAGGCAGAACCTTCACAGATACGCAGTATTTT. It translates to CASSTGRTFTDTQYF. V is TRBV12-3 or TRBV12-4 and J is TRBJ2-3, with a weak D call TRBD1 (5 bases). The V and J ends lost 5 bases and 2 bases respectively, with 14 bases between them. This CDR3 has 15 residues.